Shown below are 19 T cell receptor beta chains from a single sample sequenced in a study of shared clonotypes between healthy human individuals. The data were produced by immunoSEQ multiplex PCR, yet TCRdb's version contains in-frame clones alone and is incomplete. In the table there are about 1 million clones, about 84% of which are singletons. The specimen was memory CD4+ T cells from PBMCs. Subset noted: CD45RA-negative fraction. These receptors originate from a man between 18 and 29 years old in good health. Some clones in this sample may be carry-over from other donors' samples.

The chain uses TRBV18 and TRBJ1-1; D ambiguous. The CDR3 extends over 14 amino acids. V dropped 2 bases and J dropped 0 bases, with 7 bases sitting between them. Germline V CDR1 and CDR2: KGHSH, LQKENI. The CDR3 region is CASSPDLMNTEAFF. CDR3 DNA: TGTGCCAGCTCACCAGACCTTATGAACACTGAAGCTTTCTTT.

The chain recombines TRBV29-1 with TRBJ1-2; 10 positions match TRBD1. The CDR3 extends over 14 amino acids. Germline V CDR1 and CDR2: SQVTM, ANQGSEA. Unmatched junction bases numbered 9, after V lost 4 bases and J lost 7 bases. This CDR3 reads CSVGGFGQGGGYTF. CDR3 coding DNA: TGCAGCGTTGGTGGTTTCGGACAGGGGGGTGGCTACACCTTC.

V is TRBV5-4 and J is TRBJ1-3; 10 nucleotides agree with TRBD1. V lost 4 bases to trimming and J lost 3 bases; unmatched junction nucleotides: 7. CDR1 is SGHNT, CDR2 YYREEE, per germline (reference sequence). CDR3 length equals 16 residues. The chain's CDR3 is CASSKGTGEIGNTIYF. The CDR3 bases are TGTGCCAGCAGCAAGGGGACAGGGGAGATTGGAAACACCATATATTTT. The full variable domain, with the rest looked up from reference TRBV5-4 and TRBJ1-3, is ETGVTQSPTHLIKTRGQQVTLRCSSQSGHNTVSWYQQALGQGPQFIFQYYREEENGRGNFPPRFSGLQFPNYSSELNVNALELDDSALYLCASSKGTGEIGNTIYFGEGSWLTVV.

The chain is built from TRBV28 and TRBJ2-5; no clear D gene. The CDR3 is 17 residues long. V was cut by 5 bases and J by 2 bases, with 21 bases left in between. In germline, CDR1 is MDHEN, CDR2 SYDVKM. The CDR3 region is CASSLNLPGSGQETQYF. DNA of the CDR3: TGTGCCAGCAGTCTCAACCTGCCCGGTAGTGGGCAAGAGACCCAGTACTTC. Full variable domain (remainder filled in from reference TRBV28 and TRBJ2-5): DVKVTQSSRYLVKRTGEKVFLECVQDMDHENMFWYRQDPGLGLRLIYFSYDVKMKEKGDIPEGYSVSREKKERFSLILESASTNQTSMYLCASSLNLPGSGQETQYFGPGTRLLVL.

The chain uses TRBV9 and TRBJ1-3, with TRBD1 matching 10 bases. Germline V gives CDR1 SGDLS, CDR2 YYNGEE. The CDR3 length is 17 residues. Losses at the gene ends were 2 bases for V and 3 bases for J; bases not matched to a gene: 8. The CDR3 DNA follows: TGTGCCAGCAGCGTGGGGGACAGGGGAGTCGGTGGAAACACCATATATTTT. Translation: CASSVGDRGVGGNTIYF.

This clone was detected a few times. The CDR3 coding sequence is TGTGCCAGCAGCTCCGCGACTTGGCGGAACACTGAAGCTTTCTTT. The encoded protein is CASSSATWRNTEAFF. V is TRBV7-9 and J is TRBJ1-1, with unresolved D. V lost 4 bases to trimming and J lost 1 base, with 13 bases between them. Per the germline V gene, CDR1 is SEHNR and CDR2 is FQNEAQ (reference sequence). The CDR3 covers 15 residues.

The V and J genes are TRBV11-2 and TRBJ2-5; 7 bases line up with TRBD2. Germline CDR1 SGHAT, CDR2 FQNNGV. The CDR3 runs to 15 residues. Trimming cost V 5 bases and J 4 bases; bases outside gene matches: 10. The CDR3 sequence: CASSLLATGGETQYF. CDR3 sequence (DNA): TGTGCCAGCAGCCTACTAGCGACCGGAGGAGAGACCCAGTACTTC.

The V call is TRBV5-6, the J call TRBJ1-1, with no clear D. The CDR3 consists of 14 residues. Per the germline V gene, CDR1 is SGHDT and CDR2 is YYEEEE. The germline V and J ends were trimmed by 1 base and 1 base, with 8 bases remaining between them. CDR3 loop: CASSLWQANTEAFF. The CDR3 bases are TGTGCCAGCAGCTTGTGGCAGGCGAACACTGAAGCTTTCTTT.

This chain connects TRBV5-1 to TRBJ2-3; D is uncertain. Germline loops: CDR1 SGHRS, CDR2 YFSETQ. This CDR3 is 16 amino acids long. Trimming removed 3 bases from V and 4 bases from J, with 18 bases in between. CDR3 nucleotide sequence: TGCGCCAGCAGCTCGACAAGATCGTTCGGGTCAGATACGCAGTATTTT. Amino acid sequence: CASSSTRSFGSDTQYF.

The chain combines TRBV5-1 with TRBJ2-5; TRBD1 agrees at 7 bases. V was clipped by 2 bases and J by 5 bases; unmatched bases: 9. Looked up from germline, CDR1 is SGHRS and CDR2 is YFSETQ. CDR3 length: 15 amino acids. For the CDR3, the DNA is TGCGCCAGCAGCTTCCCCGACAGGGCTTGGGAGACCCAGTACTTC. It is translated as CASSFPDRAWETQYF.

In the case of this clone: Within the sample, other DNA sequences also encode this same CDR3. The chain uses TRBV11-2 and TRBJ2-7; a weak D match, TRBD1 (6 bases). The germline V gene encodes CDR1 SGHAT and CDR2 FQNNGV. The CDR3 contains 14 residues. Trimming removed 4 bases from V and 4 bases from J, with 14 bases in between. This CDR3 reads CASSSGQFSYEQYF. The DNA of the CDR3 is TGTGCCAGCAGCTCCGGACAGTTCTCTTACGAGCAGTACTTC. The whole variable domain, filled in from reference TRBV11-2 and TRBJ2-7, reads EAGVAQSPRYKIIEKRQSVAFWCNPISGHATLYWYQQILGQGPKLLIQFQNNGVVDDSQLPKDRFSAERLKGVDSTLKIQPAKLEDSAVYLCASSSGQFSYEQYFGPGTRLTVT.

CDR3 coding DNA: TGTGCCAGCAGTTACAACCCGCGGGACCATCCCAGGGATGAGCAGTTCTTC. It yields the protein CASSYNPRDHPRDEQFF. This rearrangement joins TRBV28 to TRBJ2-1; a weak D match, TRBD2 (6 bases). There are 17 residues in the CDR3. Germline assignment: CDR1 MDHEN and CDR2 SYDVKM. Trimming cost V 4 bases and J 8 bases, with 24 bases left between them.

This clone was seen a few times. This chain joins TRBV7-2 and TRBJ2-2; tentative D call: TRBD1 (5 bases). The CDR3 covers 17 residues. Germline CDR1 reads SGHTA; CDR2 reads FQGNSA. The V end was cut by 5 bases, the J end by 5 bases, with 21 bases between. CDR3 in amino acids: CASSQTKPGRTTGELFF. The DNA for the CDR3 is TGTGCCAGCAGCCAAACAAAACCGGGCCGGACAACCGGGGAGCTGTTTTTT.

The chain is built from TRBV2 and TRBJ1-3; D is undetermined. V was pared by 3 bases and J by 0 bases, with 9 bases between. Germline CDR1 is SNHLY and CDR2 is FYNNEI. The CDR3 is 15 amino acids. The CDR3 nucleotides read TGTGCCAGCAGTGACGCTACTTTCTCTGGAAACACCATATATTTT. Translating gives CASSDATFSGNTIYF.

The chain employs TRBV19 and TRBJ2-3; 8 positions match TRBD1. Germline lookup yields CDR1 LNHDA and CDR2 SQIVND (reference sequence). The length of the CDR3 is 15 residues. With 5 bases clipped from V and 4 bases from J, the junction kept 8 bases outside the gene matches. CDR3 nucleotide sequence: TGTGCCAGTAGTGTGACAGGGGATGGTTCAGATACGCAGTATTTT. Translation gives CASSVTGDGSDTQYF.

This clone was detected only a few times. This chain uses TRBV30 with TRBJ1-2, with 9 nucleotides matching TRBD1. The CDR3 contains 15 residues. Germline V lookup: CDR1 GTSNPN, CDR2 SVGIG (reference sequence). Trimming took 5 bases from V and 4 from J; bases not matched to a gene: 11. The CDR3 loop reads CAWLAGQGLVYGYTF. The CDR3 DNA follows: TGTGCCTGGTTAGCGGGACAGGGCTTAGTCTATGGCTACACCTTC.

This chain links TRBV28 with TRBJ2-5; 7 bases fit TRBD1. V gave up 5 bases and J gave up 5 bases; unmatched junction bases: 8. Germline values: CDR1 MDHEN, CDR2 SYDVKM. The CDR3 length is 14 residues. The CDR3 region has the DNA TGTGCCAGCAGTCTAAGACAGGGTTCCGAGACCCAGTACTTC. This sequence encodes CASSLRQGSETQYF.

This chain uses TRBV5-4 with TRBJ2-5, with D perhaps TRBD1 (5 bases). The germline V gene encodes CDR1 SGHNT and CDR2 YYREEE (reference sequence). V was pared by 0 bases and J by 4 bases, with 13 bases between. This CDR3 comprises 15 residues. The CDR3 protein is CASSLGGRVGETQYF. The CDR3 nucleotides are TGTGCCAGCAGCTTGGGGGGCAGGGTAGGAGAGACCCAGTACTTC.

The rearrangement joins TRBV19 to TRBJ1-5, with D tentatively TRBD1 (5 bases). The V gene lost 8 bases and the J gene lost 4 bases, with 15 bases spanning the gap. CDR1 LNHDA and CDR2 SQIVND come from the germline V gene (reference sequence). The CDR3 extends over 14 amino acids. As DNA, the CDR3 is TGTGCCAGTTCTAAAGGCAGGGAAAATCAGCCCCAGCATTTT. It encodes CASSKGRENQPQHF.